The rows below give T cell receptor beta chains drawn from one sample of a study of Graves' ophthalmopathy and Graves' hyperthyroidism. MiXCR, run by TCRdb on the multiplex PCR reads, gives a single entry per CDR3 protein. This table has under 350,000 distinct CDR3 sequences, 15% to 20% appearing once. Sequencing used peripheral blood. The receptors stem from an adult man with Graves' ophthalmopathy. Both conserved end residues are part of each CDR3. The D gene is left open where the match is weak. Clone size, where shown, is once, few, many, or a class for clones that have expanded.

>TRBD1|many|TRBJ2-5|TRBV20-1
TGCAGTGCTAGAGATCGCAGGGGGATAGAGACCCAGTACTTC
CSARDRRGIETQYF
>TRBD1|many|TRBJ2-2|TRBV28
TGTGCCAGCAGTTTAATGGGACAGGGGTCTACGGGGGAGCTGTTTTTT
CASSLMGQGSTGELFF
>TRBD2|many|TRBJ2-7|TRBV20-1
TGCAGTGTCAGACGGACTAGCGACAACCCCTACGAGCAGTACTTC
CSVRRTSDNPYEQYF
>TRBD1|once|TRBJ2-7|TRBV5-1
TGCGCCAGCAGCCCCGGACAGGGCCAAGGCTACGAGCAGTACTTC
CASSPGQGQGYEQYF
>.|many|TRBJ1-3|TRBV7-9
TGTGCCAGCAGCAAGGGACCTAAAAACACCATATATTTT
CASSKGPKNTIYF
>TRBD1|.|TRBJ2-5|TRBV10-3
TGTGCCATCAGTCTGGGACAGCTAGAGACCCAGTACTTC
CAISLGQLETQYF
>.|many|TRBJ2-7|TRBV11-2
TGTGCCAGCAGCTCTCAGGTGCGCGAGCAGTACTTC
CASSSQVREQYF
>TRBD1|many|TRBJ2-7|TRBV15
TGTGCCACCAGCAGAGATACGGACAGGGACTACGAGCAGTACTTC
CATSRDTDRDYEQYF
>.|many|TRBJ2-7|TRBV18
TGTGCCAGCTCACCGGTATCGGGGCACGAGCAGTACTTC
CASSPVSGHEQYF
>.|many|TRBJ2-5|TRBV3-1
TGTGCCAGCAGCCAAGCGTGGGGGGCTCAAGAGACCCAGTACTTC
CASSQAWGAQETQYF
>TRBD2|many|TRBJ2-5|TRBV6-5
TGTGCCAGCAGTTACGGGGTAGCGGGGTTCCAAGAGACCCAGTACTTC
CASSYGVAGFQETQYF
>TRBD1|many|TRBJ1-3|TRBV6-4
TGTGCCAGCAGTGAAATTACAGGGGTACGAAACACCATATATTTT
CASSEITGVRNTIYF
>TRBD1|many|TRBJ1-1|TRBV7-9
TGTGCCAGCAGCCCGGGACAGCCCCAAAACACTGAAGCTTTCTTT
CASSPGQPQNTEAFF
>.|many|TRBJ2-7|TRBV12-3/TRBV12-4
TGTGCCAGCAGTTCCGGGACTCCCTTTGGCGAGCAGTACTTC
CASSSGTPFGEQYF
>.|.|TRBJ1-1|TRBV7-2
TGTGCCAGCAGTGAAGCATGGGCGGGCACTGAAGCTTTCTTT
CASSEAWAGTEAFF
>TRBD1|many|TRBJ2-7|TRBV6-5
TGTGCCAGCAGGGCGACGACAGGGTTGGTTACCGAGCAGTACTTC
CASRATTGLVTEQYF
>.|many|TRBJ1-1|TRBV11-2
TGTGCCAGCCGCCTGGGGAACACTGAAGCTTTCTTT
CASRLGNTEAFF
>TRBD2|.|TRBJ2-7|TRBV2
TGTGCCAGCAGTGAAGCGCTGGTTAGCGGGAGAAATGAGGAGCAGTACTTC
CASSEALVSGRNEEQYF
>.|many|TRBJ2-5|TRBV11-1
TGTGCCAGCAGCAAACGACTCGCCACAGGTCACCAAGAGACCCAGTACTTC
CASSKRLATGHQETQYF
>.|many|TRBJ2-7|TRBV7-2
TGTGCCAGCAGCACCCGACTACGAGGCGAGCAGTACTTC
CASSTRLRGEQYF
>.|many|TRBJ1-6|TRBV5-1
TGCGCCAGCAGCCTGACGGGTGTCTATAATTCACCCCTCCACTTT
CASSLTGVYNSPLHF
>TRBD2|.|TRBJ2-5|TRBV20-1
TGCAGTGCCGGGACTAGCGGGAGTAAGACCCAGTACTTC
CSAGTSGSKTQYF
>.|many|TRBJ2-7|TRBV30
TGTGCCTGGAGCGAGACAGCTACCTACGAGCAGTACTTC
CAWSETATYEQYF
>TRBD2|many|TRBJ2-3|TRBV9
TGTGCCAGCAGCGAGGGACTAGCGGGGGCATTCACAGATACGCAGTATTTT
CASSEGLAGAFTDTQYF
>TRBD1|many|TRBJ1-1|TRBV20-1
TGCAGTGCTAGCCGGACAGGAGCGACTTATGAAGCTTTCTTT
CSASRTGATYEAFF
>.|many|TRBJ2-5|TRBV5-1
TGCGCCAGCAGCTCCGGCCCCCCCCCAACTCAAGAGACCCAGTACTTC
CASSSGPPPTQETQYF
>.|many|TRBJ2-7|TRBV6-1
TGTGCCAGCAGTCCCCTCGGAGGGGGCGAAGTATACGAGCAGTACTTC
CASSPLGGGEVYEQYF
>TRBD2|many|TRBJ2-2|TRBV7-8
TGTGCCAGCAGCCAAACCGGGACTACTAACACCGGGGAGCTGTTTTTT
CASSQTGTTNTGELFF
>TRBD1|.|TRBJ1-2|TRBV19
TGTGCCAGTACTCAGGGGGCTTATGGCTACAACTTC
CASTQGAYGYNF
>TRBD1|many|TRBJ2-5|TRBV6-2/TRBV6-3
TGTGCCAGCAGTTACTCGAGACAGGGCACAGAGACCCAGTACTTC
CASSYSRQGTETQYF
>.|many|TRBJ1-1|TRBV4-1
TGCGCCAGCAGCAGCCAAGAGGTCAGTGAAGCTTTCTTT
CASSSQEVSEAFF
>.|many|TRBJ2-6|TRBV28
TGTGCCAGCAGCCCATTAGGCTCTGGGGCCAACGTCCTGACTTTC
CASSPLGSGANVLTF
>.|many|TRBJ1-3|TRBV7-9
TGTGCCAGCAGCCCTAGGGCTGGTTCTGGAAACACCATATATTTT
CASSPRAGSGNTIYF